A single T cell receptor (beta chain) is shown here with its context. The antigen remains undetermined. The table came from immunoSEQ multiplex PCR; TCRdb's copy has only in-frame clones and leaves some out. The table records some 86,000 clones, about 95% of them present only once. This record belongs to a study of OX40 agonist ivuxolimab in advanced cancers. In the study overall: Patients in the trial were receiving intravenous ivuxolimab every 2 weeks, at doses of 0.01 to 10 mg/kg. Overall study results and limits: Expansion of clones was among the lowest in partial responders at 0.1-3.0 mg/kg. At 0.1 to 3.0 mg/kg and by week 6, clonal expansion occurred in CD4+ and CD8+ blood T cells.

The germline gives CDR1 SEHNR, CDR2 FQNEAQ (reference sequence). This CDR3 has 15 residues. The junction had 9 bases not matched to a gene; V was cut back by 5 bases and J by 5 bases. This clonotype originated in an adult with an advanced solid tumor such as melanoma, head and neck, liver or kidney cancer. This chain links TRBV7-9 with TRBJ1-5; 7 nucleotides align to TRBD1. Sequencing used CD4+ or CD8+ T cells sorted from blood, obtained in a trial of the OX40 agonist ivuxolimab. The CDR3: CASSPGGQGDQPQHF. The CDR3 region has the DNA TGTGCCAGCAGCCCCGGGGGTCAGGGGGATCAGCCCCAGCATTTT.